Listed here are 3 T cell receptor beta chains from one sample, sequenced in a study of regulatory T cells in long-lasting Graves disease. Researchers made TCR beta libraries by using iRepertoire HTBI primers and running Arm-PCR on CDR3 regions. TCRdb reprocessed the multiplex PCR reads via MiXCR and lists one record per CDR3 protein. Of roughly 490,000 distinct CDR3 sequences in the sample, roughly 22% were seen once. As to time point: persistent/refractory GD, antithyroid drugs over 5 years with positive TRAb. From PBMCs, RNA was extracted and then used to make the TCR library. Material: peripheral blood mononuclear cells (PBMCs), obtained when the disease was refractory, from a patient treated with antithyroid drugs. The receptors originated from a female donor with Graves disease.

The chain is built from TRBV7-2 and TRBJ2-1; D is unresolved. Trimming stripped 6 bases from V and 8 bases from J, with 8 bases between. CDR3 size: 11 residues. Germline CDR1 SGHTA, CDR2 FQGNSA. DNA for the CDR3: TGTGCCAGCAGGACCATCCATGAGCAGTTCTTC. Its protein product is CASRTIHEQFF.

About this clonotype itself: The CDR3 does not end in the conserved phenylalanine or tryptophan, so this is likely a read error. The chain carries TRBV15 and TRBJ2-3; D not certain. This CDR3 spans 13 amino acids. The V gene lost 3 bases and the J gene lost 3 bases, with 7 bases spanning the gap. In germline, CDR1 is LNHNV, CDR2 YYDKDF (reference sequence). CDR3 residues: CATSSPLTDTQYS. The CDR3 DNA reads TGTGCCACCAGCAGCCCCCTGACAGATACGCAGTATTCT.

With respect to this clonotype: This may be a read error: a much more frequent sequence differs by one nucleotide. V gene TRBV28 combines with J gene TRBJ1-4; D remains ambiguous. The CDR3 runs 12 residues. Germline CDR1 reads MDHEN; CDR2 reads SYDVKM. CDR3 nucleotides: TGTGCCAGCAGTGGACCTAATGAAAAACTGCTTTTT. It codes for CASSGPNEKLLF.